Here is one TCR beta chain with its context. One junction end disagrees with the germline gene, perhaps due to a read error. This specimen belongs to a study of blood T cell repertoires in COVID-19. Study background: The study drew acute and convalescent COVID-19 samples from the United States, Italy and Spain. T cells, B-cell-depleted T cells, or PBMCs provided the cDNA or gDNA that served as material.

The CDR3 sequence is 15 residues long. CDR1 is SGHAT and CDR2 is FQNNGV in the germline V gene. As originally analysed: Reference gene primer amplification gave nucleated cell count estimates. Measured with immunoSEQ multiplex PCR; TCRdb has only the in-frame clones, and not every one. The V and J calls and clone size are taken from that table; D and trimming were inferred from the DNA. In the table there are over 60,000 clones, roughly nine tenths of which are singletons. Sequencing used peripheral blood. This clonotype was obtained from a man in his sixties with acute or convalescent COVID-19. This chain uses TRBV11-2 with TRBJ1-2; unclear D gene. CDR3 in amino acids: CASSLAARTNYGYTF. In nucleotides, the CDR3 is TGTGCCAGCAGCTTAGCGGCCCGGACTAATTATGGCTACACCTTC.